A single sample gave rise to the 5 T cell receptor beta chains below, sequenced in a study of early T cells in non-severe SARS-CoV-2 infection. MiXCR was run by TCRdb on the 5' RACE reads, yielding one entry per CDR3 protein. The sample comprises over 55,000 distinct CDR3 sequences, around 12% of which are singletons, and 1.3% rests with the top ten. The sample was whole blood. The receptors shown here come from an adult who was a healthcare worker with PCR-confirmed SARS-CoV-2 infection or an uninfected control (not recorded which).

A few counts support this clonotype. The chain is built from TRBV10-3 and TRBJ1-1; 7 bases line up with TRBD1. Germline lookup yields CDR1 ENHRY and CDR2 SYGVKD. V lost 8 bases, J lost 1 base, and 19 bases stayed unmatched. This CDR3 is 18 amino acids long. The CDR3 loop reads CAIGPGQNLLYSNTEAFF. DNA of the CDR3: TGTGCCATCGGGCCGGGACAGAATTTACTTTACTCGAACACTGAAGCTTTCTTT.

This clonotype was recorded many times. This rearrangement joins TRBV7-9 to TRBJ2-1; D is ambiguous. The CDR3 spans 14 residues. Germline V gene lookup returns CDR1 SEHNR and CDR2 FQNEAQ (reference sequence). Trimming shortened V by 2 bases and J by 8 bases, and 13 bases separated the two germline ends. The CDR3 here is CASSLPFDPHEQFF. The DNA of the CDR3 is TGTGCCAGCAGCTTACCATTCGACCCCCATGAGCAGTTCTTC. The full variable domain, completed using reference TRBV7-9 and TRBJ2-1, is DTGVSQNPRHKITKRGQNVTFRCDPISEHNRLYWYRQTLGQGPEFLTYFQNEAQLEKSRLLSDRFSAERPKGSFSTLEIQRTEQGDSAMYLCASSLPFDPHEQFFGPGTRLTVL.

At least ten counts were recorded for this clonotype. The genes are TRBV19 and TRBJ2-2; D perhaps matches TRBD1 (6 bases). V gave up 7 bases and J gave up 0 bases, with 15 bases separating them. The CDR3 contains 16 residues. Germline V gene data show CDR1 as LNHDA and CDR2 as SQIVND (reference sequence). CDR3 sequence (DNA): TGTGCCAGTACCCCCAGGGGTCTTTCGAACACCGGGGAGCTGTTTTTT. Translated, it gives CASTPRGLSNTGELFF.

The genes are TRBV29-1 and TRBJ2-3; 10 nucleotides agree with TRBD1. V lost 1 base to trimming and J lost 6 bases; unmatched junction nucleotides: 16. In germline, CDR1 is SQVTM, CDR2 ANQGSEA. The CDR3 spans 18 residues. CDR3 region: CSVEAWRIGTGDEDTQYF. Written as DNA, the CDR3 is TGCAGCGTTGAAGCTTGGAGAATCGGGACAGGGGATGAGGATACGCAGTATTTT.

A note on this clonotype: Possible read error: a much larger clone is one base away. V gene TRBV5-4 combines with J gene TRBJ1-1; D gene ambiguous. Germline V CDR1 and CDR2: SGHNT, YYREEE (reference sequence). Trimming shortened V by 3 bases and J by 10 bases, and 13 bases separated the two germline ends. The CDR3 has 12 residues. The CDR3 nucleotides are TGTGCCAGCAGCTCCGCGCCAGGTCTAGCTTTCTTT. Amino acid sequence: CASSSAPGLAFF.